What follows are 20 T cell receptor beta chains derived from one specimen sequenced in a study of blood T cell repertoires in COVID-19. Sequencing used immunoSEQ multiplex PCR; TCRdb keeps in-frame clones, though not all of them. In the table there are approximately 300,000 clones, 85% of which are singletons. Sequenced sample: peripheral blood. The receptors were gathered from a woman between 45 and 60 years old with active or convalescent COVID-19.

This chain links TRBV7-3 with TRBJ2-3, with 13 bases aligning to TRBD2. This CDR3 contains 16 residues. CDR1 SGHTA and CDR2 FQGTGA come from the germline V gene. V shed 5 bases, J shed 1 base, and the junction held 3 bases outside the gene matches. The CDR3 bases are TGTGCCAGCAGCGGAGGACTAGCGGGGGGCACAGATACGCAGTATTTT. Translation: CASSGGLAGGTDTQYF.

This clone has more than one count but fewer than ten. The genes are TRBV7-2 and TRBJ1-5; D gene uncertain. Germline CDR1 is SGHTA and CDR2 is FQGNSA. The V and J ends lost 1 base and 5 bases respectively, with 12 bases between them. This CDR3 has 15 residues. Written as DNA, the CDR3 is TGTGCCAGCAGCTTAGAGAGAGGGCTCTATCAGCCCCAGCATTTT. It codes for CASSLERGLYQPQHF.

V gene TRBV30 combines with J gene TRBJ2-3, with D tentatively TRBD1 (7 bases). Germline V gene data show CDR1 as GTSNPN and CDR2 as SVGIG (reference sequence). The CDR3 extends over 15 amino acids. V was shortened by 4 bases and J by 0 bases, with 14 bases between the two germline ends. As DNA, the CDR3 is TGTGCCTGGACCCGACAGGGACTTAGCACAGATACGCAGTATTTT. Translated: CAWTRQGLSTDTQYF.

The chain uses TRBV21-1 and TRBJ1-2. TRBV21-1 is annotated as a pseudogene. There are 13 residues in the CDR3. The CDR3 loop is CASSNRGNGGYTF. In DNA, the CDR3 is TGTGCCAGCAGCAACCGAGGCAATGGGGGCTACACCTTC.

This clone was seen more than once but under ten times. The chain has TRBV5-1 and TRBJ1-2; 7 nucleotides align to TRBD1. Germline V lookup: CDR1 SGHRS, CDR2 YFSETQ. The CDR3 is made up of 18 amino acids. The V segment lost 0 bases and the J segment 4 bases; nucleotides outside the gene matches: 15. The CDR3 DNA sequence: TGCGCCAGCAGCTTGGGCGGCGGGCGTACAGGGGTCTTCTATGGCTACACCTTC. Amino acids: CASSLGGGRTGVFYGYTF.

DNA for the CDR3: TGTGCCAGCAGCGCGGGACAGAGCGCGACCCAGTACTTC. Residues: CASSAGQSATQYF. This chain connects TRBV7-6 to TRBJ2-5, with D possibly being TRBD1 (7 bases). In germline, CDR1 is SGHVS, CDR2 FNYEAQ. V lost 5 bases and J lost 7, with 14 bases in between. The CDR3 contains 13 residues.

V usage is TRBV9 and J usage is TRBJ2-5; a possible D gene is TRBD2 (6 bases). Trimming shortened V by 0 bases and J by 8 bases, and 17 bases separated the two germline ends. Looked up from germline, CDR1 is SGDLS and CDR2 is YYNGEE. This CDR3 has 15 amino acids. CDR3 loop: CASSVGTSRGLTQYF. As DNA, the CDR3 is TGTGCCAGCAGCGTAGGAACTAGCCGAGGGTTAACCCAGTACTTC.

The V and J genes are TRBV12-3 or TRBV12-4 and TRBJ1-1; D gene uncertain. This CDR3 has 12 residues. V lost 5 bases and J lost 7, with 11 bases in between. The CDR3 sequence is CASSHSRSEAFF. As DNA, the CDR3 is TGTGCCAGCAGTCACTCAAGAAGTGAAGCTTTCTTT.

The chain's CDR3 is CASSVAAYNEQFF. DNA of the CDR3: TGTGCCAGCAGCGTAGCGGCCTACAATGAGCAGTTCTTC. The chain couples TRBV9 to TRBJ2-1; D gene uncertain. The CDR3 runs 13 residues. Germline loops: CDR1 SGDLS, CDR2 YYNGEE. The V end lost 0 bases, the J end lost 2 bases, and 3 bases lay between the germline ends.

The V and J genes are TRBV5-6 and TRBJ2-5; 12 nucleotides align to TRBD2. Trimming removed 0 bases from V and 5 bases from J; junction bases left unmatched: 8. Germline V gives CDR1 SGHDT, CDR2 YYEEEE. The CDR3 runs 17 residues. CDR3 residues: CASSLVLAGGPAETQYF. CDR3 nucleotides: TGTGCCAGCAGCTTGGTACTAGCGGGAGGACCAGCTGAGACCCAGTACTTC.

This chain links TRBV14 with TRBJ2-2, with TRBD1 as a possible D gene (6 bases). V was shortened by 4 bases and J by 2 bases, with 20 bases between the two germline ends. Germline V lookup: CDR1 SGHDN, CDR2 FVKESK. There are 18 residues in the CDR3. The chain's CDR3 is CASSREFTGILNTGELFF. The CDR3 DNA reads TGTGCCAGCAGCCGAGAATTTACAGGGATCCTAAACACCGGGGAGCTGTTTTTT.

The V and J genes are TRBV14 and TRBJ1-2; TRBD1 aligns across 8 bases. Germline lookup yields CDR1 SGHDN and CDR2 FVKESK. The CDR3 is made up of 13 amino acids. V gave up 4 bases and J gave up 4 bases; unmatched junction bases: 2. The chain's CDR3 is CASSLGQAYGYTF. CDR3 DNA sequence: TGTGCCAGCAGCCTGGGACAGGCCTATGGCTACACCTTC.

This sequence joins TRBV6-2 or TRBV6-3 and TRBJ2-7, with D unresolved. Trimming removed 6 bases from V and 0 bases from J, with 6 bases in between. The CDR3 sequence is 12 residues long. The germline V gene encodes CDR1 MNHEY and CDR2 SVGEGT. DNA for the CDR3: TGTGCCAGCAGCCCGAGCTCCTACGAGCAGTACTTC. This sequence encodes CASSPSSYEQYF.

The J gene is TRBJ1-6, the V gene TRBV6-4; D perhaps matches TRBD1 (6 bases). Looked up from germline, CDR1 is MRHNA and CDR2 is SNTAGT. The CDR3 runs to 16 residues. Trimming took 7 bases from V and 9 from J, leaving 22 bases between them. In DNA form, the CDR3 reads TGTGCCAGCACCTTGAGCATACAGGGTCTGAGTTCACCCCTCCACTTT. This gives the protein CASTLSIQGLSSPLHF.

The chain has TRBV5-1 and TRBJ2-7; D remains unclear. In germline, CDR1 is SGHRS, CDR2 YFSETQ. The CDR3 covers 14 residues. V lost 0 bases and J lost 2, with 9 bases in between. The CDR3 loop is CASSLGPGTYEQYF. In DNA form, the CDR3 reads TGCGCCAGCAGCTTGGGGCCAGGAACCTACGAGCAGTACTTC.

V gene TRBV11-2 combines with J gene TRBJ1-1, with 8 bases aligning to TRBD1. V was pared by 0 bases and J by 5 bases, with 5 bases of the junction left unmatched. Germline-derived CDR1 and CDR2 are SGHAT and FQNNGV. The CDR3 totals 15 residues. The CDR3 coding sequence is TGTGCCAGCAGCTTAGAGCCAGGGGGCTTGACTGAAGCTTTCTTT. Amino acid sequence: CASSLEPGGLTEAFF.

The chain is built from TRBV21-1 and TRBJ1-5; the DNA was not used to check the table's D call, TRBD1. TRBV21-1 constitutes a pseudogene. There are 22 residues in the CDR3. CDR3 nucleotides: TGTGCCAGCAGCAACCGAAAGACAGGGAAGTCCCCTGGGCCTTATAGCAATCAGCCCCAGCATTTT. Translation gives CASSNRKTGKSPGPYSNQPQHF.

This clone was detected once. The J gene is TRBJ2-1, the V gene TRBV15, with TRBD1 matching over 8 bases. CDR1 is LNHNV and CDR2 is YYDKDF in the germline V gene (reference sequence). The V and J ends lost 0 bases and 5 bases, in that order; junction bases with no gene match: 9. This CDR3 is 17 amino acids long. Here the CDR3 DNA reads TGTGCCACCAGCAGAGAGGGGCGGCAGGGGGCCAACAATGAGCAGTTCTTC. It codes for CATSREGRQGANNEQFF.

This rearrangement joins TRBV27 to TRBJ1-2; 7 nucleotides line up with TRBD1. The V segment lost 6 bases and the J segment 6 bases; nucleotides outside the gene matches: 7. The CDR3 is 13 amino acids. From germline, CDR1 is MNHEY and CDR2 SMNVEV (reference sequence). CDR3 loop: CASSPTGVDGYTF. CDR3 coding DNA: TGTGCCAGCAGCCCTACAGGGGTGGATGGCTACACCTTC.

Here the CDR3 reads CAISTTSGNTGELFF. Here the CDR3 DNA reads TGTGCCATCAGCACGACTAGCGGAAACACCGGGGAGCTGTTTTTT. This chain uses TRBV10-3 with TRBJ2-2; 9 bases map to TRBD2. After removal of 6 bases from V and 2 bases from J, the junction contained 4 bases not matched to a gene. This CDR3 region has 15 residues. Germline CDR1 reads ENHRY; CDR2 reads SYGVKD.